The T cell receptor beta chain described here comes from a study of cytomegalovirus exposure and HLA in healthy donors. Study at large: Across under 450 genotyped donors, approximately 81% landed in the Caucasian-associated ancestry cluster.

PCR involved 60 Vbeta and 13 Jbeta primers. Sequenced by immunoSEQ multiplex PCR; TCRdb stores in-frame clones only, minus some. The sample comprises 210,000 or so clones, about 83% of which are singletons, and approximately 1.4% rests with the top ten. Healthy individuals who donated bone marrow served as the donors. CDR3 size: 15 residues. Germline loops: CDR1 MDHEN, CDR2 SYDVKM. Trimming took off 7 bases at V and 2 bases at J, with 17 bases between the two ends. The TCR sequence derives from a girl aged 10-17 years in good health and CMV-seronegative. V usage is TRBV28 and J usage is TRBJ1-1, with D unresolved. Sequencing was carried out using PBMCs. CDR3 DNA sequence: TGTGCCAGCACCCAACCACGGGAAACTAACACTGAAGCTTTCTTT. This gives the protein CASTQPRETNTEAFF.